The 16 T cell receptor beta chains below come from one sample, sequenced in a study of spatial heterogeneity in lung cancer. TCRdb independently ran MiXCR on the 5' RACE reads; one entry per CDR3 protein. The sample records about 21,000 distinct CDR3 sequences, 4.5% to 5.5% being singletons. Time point defined: sample taken at primary tumor resection. The specimen comprised PBMCs, sampled at surgery. The source of these receptors is a male donor with early-stage non-small cell lung cancer.

Many counts were recorded for this clonotype. The chain links TRBV19 to TRBJ2-2, with D unclear. V lost 0 bases, J lost 5 bases, and 13 bases lay in between. The CDR3 is 16 amino acids. Germline V gene data show CDR1 as LNHDA and CDR2 as SQIVND (reference sequence). The DNA for the CDR3 is TGTGCCAGTAGTATAGACCCTTTGGTAGAAACCGGGGAGCTGTTTTTT. It yields the protein CASSIDPLVETGELFF.

The table lists this clonotype with many counts. The CDR3 is CASSPDRGKGAFF. CDR3 coding DNA: TGTGCCAGCAGCCCGGACCGCGGCAAGGGCGCTTTCTTT. The chain couples TRBV9 to TRBJ1-1; no reliable D call. From germline, CDR1 is SGDLS and CDR2 YYNGEE. The V end lost 4 bases, the J end lost 11 bases, and 18 bases lay between the germline ends. This CDR3 region has 13 residues.

This clonotype was counted ten times or more. The chain employs TRBV6-5 and TRBJ2-7, with D possibly being TRBD1 (6 bases). From germline, CDR1 is MNHEY and CDR2 SVGAGI. The CDR3 contains 12 residues. Between the trimmed V and J ends, which lost 6 bases and 3 bases, there was a span of 9 bases. Written as DNA, the CDR3 is TGTGCCAGCAGCCTACAGGGCTACGAGCAGTACTTC. Protein sequence: CASSLQGYEQYF.

This clonotype was recorded at least ten times. The chain links TRBV5-5 to TRBJ1-5; D is unclear. Germline V lookup: CDR1 SGHKS, CDR2 YYEKEE (reference sequence). The CDR3 loop spans 13 amino acids. V dropped 5 bases and J dropped 0 bases, with 6 bases sitting between them. The CDR3 sequence is CASSTYSNQPQHF. DNA for the CDR3: TGTGCCAGCAGTACGTATAGCAATCAGCCCCAGCATTTT.

This clonotype was counted only a few times. V usage is TRBV30 and J usage is TRBJ2-3; the D is unclear. Germline V gene sequence: CDR1 GTSNPN, CDR2 SVGIG (reference sequence). This CDR3 is 13 amino acids long. V was pared by 1 base and J by 3 bases, with 8 bases between. Here the CDR3 reads CAWSDPGTDTQYF. Written as DNA, the CDR3 is TGTGCCTGGAGTGATCCCGGGACAGATACGCAGTATTTT. The full variable domain, with the rest looked up from reference TRBV30 and TRBJ2-3, is SQTIHQWPATLVQPVGSPLSLECTVEGTSNPNLYWYRQAAGRGLQLLFYSVGIGQISSEVPQNLSASRPQDRQFILSSKKLLLSDSGFYLCAWSDPGTDTQYFGPGTRLTVL.

This clonotype occurred many times. The chain links TRBV12-3 or TRBV12-4 to TRBJ2-5, with a weak D call TRBD1 (6 bases). CDR3 size: 13 residues. Trimming cost V 4 bases and J 5 bases, with 11 bases left between them. The CDR3 DNA follows: TGTGCCAGCAGTTCCGGGACAACGGAGACCCAGTACTTC. This codes for CASSSGTTETQYF.

This clonotype was seen ten or more times. The CDR3 DNA follows: TGTGCCAGCAGTTTGCGCGTGGGACAGGGGGGACAGCCCCAGCATTTT. Residues: CASSLRVGQGGQPQHF. The chain recombines TRBV12-3 or TRBV12-4 with TRBJ1-5; TRBD1 matches 11 bases. V was pared by 3 bases and J by 7 bases, with 8 bases of the junction left unmatched. This CDR3 is built from 16 residues.

This clonotype is classed as medium-sized (0.01 to 0.1%). The V gene is TRBV5-5, the J gene TRBJ2-1; D ambiguous. From germline, CDR1 is SGHKS and CDR2 YYEKEE (reference sequence). This CDR3 contains 15 residues. Trimming took off 0 bases at V and 7 bases at J, with 14 bases between the two ends. CDR3 residues: CASSLAIPPENEQFF. CDR3 coding DNA: TGTGCCAGCAGCTTGGCCATTCCCCCCGAAAATGAGCAGTTCTTC.

In its sample, this clonotype was seen a few times. The chain links TRBV6-2 or TRBV6-3 to TRBJ1-2; D not resolved. The CDR3 runs to 16 residues. From germline, CDR1 is MNHEY and CDR2 SVGEGT. Trimming cost V 0 bases and J 3 bases, with 14 bases left between them. The DNA for the CDR3 is TGTGCCAGCAGTTACTCGAATGACCCGGCGGACTATGGCTACACCTTC. Its protein product is CASSYSNDPADYGYTF.

J is TRBJ2-3 and V is TRBV7-3; 8 bases map to TRBD2. The CDR3 sequence is 19 residues long. V shed 5 bases, J shed 2 bases, and the junction held 18 bases outside the gene matches. Per germline, CDR1 SGHTA and CDR2 FQGTGA. The chain's CDR3 is CASSHDSLSAGVPTDTQYF. The CDR3 nucleotides read TGTGCCAGCAGCCACGACAGCCTTTCAGCGGGAGTCCCCACAGATACGCAGTATTTT.

This clonotype is medium-sized (0.01 to 0.1%) within its sample. The rearrangement uses TRBV11-2 and TRBJ2-1; tentative D call: TRBD1 (5 bases). Looked up from germline, CDR1 is SGHAT and CDR2 is FQNNGV. Trimming removed 6 bases at V and 4 bases at J, with 10 bases between. This CDR3 is built from 13 residues. The CDR3: CASSGQRYNEQFF. The CDR3 nucleotides read TGTGCCAGCAGTGGACAAAGATACAATGAGCAGTTCTTC. The whole variable domain, remainder taken from reference TRBV11-2 and TRBJ2-1, is EAGVAQSPRYKIIEKRQSVAFWCNPISGHATLYWYQQILGQGPKLLIQFQNNGVVDDSQLPKDRFSAERLKGVDSTLKIQPAKLEDSAVYLCASSGQRYNEQFFGPGTRLTVL.

In its sample, this clonotype was seen many times. The chain recombines TRBV11-3 with TRBJ2-7, with D tentatively TRBD1 or TRBD2 (6 bases each). Deletions cut 0 bases from V and 3 bases from J, with 12 bases between. Looked up from germline, CDR1 is SGHNT and CDR2 is YENEEA. The CDR3 extends over 15 amino acids. The CDR3 coding sequence is TGTGCCAGCAGCTTAGATCGGGGGCCGAACTACGAGCAGTACTTC. Encoded protein: CASSLDRGPNYEQYF. Full variable domain (missing parts from reference TRBV11-3 and TRBJ2-7): EAGVVQSPRYKIIEKKQPVAFWCNPISGHNTLYWYLQNLGQGPELLIRYENEEAVDDSQLPKDRFSAERLKGVDSTLKIQPAELGDSAVYLCASSLDRGPNYEQYFGPGTRLTVT.

This clonotype was counted ten times or more. The rearrangement links TRBV6-5 to TRBJ1-2; no firm D call. V dropped 0 bases and J dropped 5 bases, with 7 bases sitting between them. The CDR3 spans 13 residues. The germline CDR1 and CDR2 sequences are MNHEY and SVGAGI. The CDR3, as DNA: TGTGCCAGCAGTTACTCAGGGTTATATGGCTACACCTTC. Amino acid sequence: CASSYSGLYGYTF.

This clonotype was counted ten times or more. The gene calls are TRBV3-1 and TRBJ2-5; 9 positions match TRBD1. The V segment lost 7 bases and the J segment 3 bases; nucleotides outside the gene matches: 9. There are 15 residues in the CDR3. Per germline, CDR1 LGHDT and CDR2 YNNKEL (reference sequence). The CDR3 loop reads CASIRTGVGKETQYF. CDR3 DNA: TGTGCCAGCATACGGACAGGGGTTGGGAAAGAGACCCAGTACTTC.

This clonotype was detected many times. V and J are TRBV2 and TRBJ2-1; 8 bases are a match to TRBD1. Germline CDR1 is SNHLY and CDR2 is FYNNEI. The CDR3 has 16 residues. The V gene end was trimmed by 5 bases and the J gene end by 0 bases; junction bases not matched to a gene: 6. CDR3 sequence: CASSQRQGISYNEQFF. The CDR3 bases are TGTGCCAGCAGTCAACGACAGGGGATCTCCTACAATGAGCAGTTCTTC.

This clonotype was counted at least ten times. The chain is built from TRBV30 and TRBJ2-5; 8 nucleotides agree with TRBD2. Germline V lookup: CDR1 GTSNPN, CDR2 SVGIG (reference sequence). V shed 4 bases, J shed 2 bases, and the junction held 3 bases outside the gene matches. The CDR3 consists of 13 residues. CDR3 amino acids: CAWNPSGQETQYF. The CDR3 nucleotides are TGTGCCTGGAATCCTAGCGGGCAAGAGACCCAGTACTTC.